This entry concerns a single T cell receptor (beta chain). The data stem from a study of T cell changes during pregnancy in multiple sclerosis. The CDR3 sequence is 16 residues long. Germline CDR1 reads LGHNA; CDR2 reads YSLEER. Germline trimming cut 5 bases from V and 3 bases from J; bases unmatched to any gene: 10. Repertoires were generated with immunoSEQ multiplex PCR, while TCRdb's copy carries only in-frame clones and drops some. Of approximately 65,000 clones in the sample, 91% are singletons; the top ten hold roughly 1.5%. The rearrangement links TRBV4-3 to TRBJ1-1; 9 positions agree with TRBD1. The receptor's source is a female donor in good health, enrolled as a control in a pregnancy study. The source material was peripheral blood, sampled in the third trimester of pregnancy. CDR3 protein: CASSWTGVGEHTEAFF. Written as DNA, the CDR3 is TGCGCCAGCAGCTGGACAGGGGTGGGGGAACACACTGAAGCTTTCTTT.